A single sample is the source of the 3 T cell receptor beta chains below, sequenced in a study of shared clonotypes between healthy human individuals (dated by TCRdb to the early 2020s). Preparation of the library involved the immunoSEQ multiplex PCR assay. This is the immuneACCESS table as TCRdb keeps it, with only in-frame sequences that have V and J called. A part of the clones is gone; compared with another copy, unresolved V genes explain less than half, and the rest is unexplained. This sample comprises over 750,000 clones, about 96% of them detected only once. The top ten clonotypes cover about 0.22% of the sample. CD8 naive samples were obtained by positive selection for CCR7 among CD45RO-negative cells, yielding a CD45RA+CCR7+ population from which TemRA cells were excluded. Sequencing was done on a sample of naive CD8+ T cells sorted from blood. Explained via the paper, the cell subset or site label denotes: CD45RA+CCR7+. The receptors shown here come from a man aged 30-40 years in good health.

The genes are TRBV7-6 and TRBJ2-1, with 7 bases fitting TRBD2. V was clipped by 8 bases and J by 4 bases; unmatched bases: 8. Germline loops: CDR1 SGHVS, CDR2 FNYEAQ. This CDR3 contains 14 residues. In nucleotides, the CDR3 is TGTGCCAGCGGAGGCTCTAGCGGTTACAATGAGCAGTTCTTC. This gives the protein CASGGSSGYNEQFF.

This chain joins TRBV10-3 and TRBJ2-7, with 8 nucleotides matching TRBD2. Germline V CDR1 and CDR2: ENHRY, SYGVKD. Germline trimming cut 8 bases from V and 2 bases from J; bases unmatched to any gene: 5. The CDR3 is 13 amino acids. CDR3 sequence reads: CAIGTSGTYEQYF. The CDR3 coding sequence is TGTGCCATCGGAACTAGCGGTACCTACGAGCAGTACTTC.

The CDR3 sequence is CASSQIGDGETQYF. As DNA, the CDR3 is TGTGCCAGCAGCCAGATAGGGGACGGAGAGACCCAGTACTTC. The V and J genes are TRBV9 and TRBJ2-5; perhaps D is TRBD1 or TRBD2 (5 bases each). This CDR3 contains 14 residues. With 4 bases removed from V and 4 bases from J, the gap between germline ends came to 14 bases. Germline loops: CDR1 SGDLS, CDR2 YYNGEE.